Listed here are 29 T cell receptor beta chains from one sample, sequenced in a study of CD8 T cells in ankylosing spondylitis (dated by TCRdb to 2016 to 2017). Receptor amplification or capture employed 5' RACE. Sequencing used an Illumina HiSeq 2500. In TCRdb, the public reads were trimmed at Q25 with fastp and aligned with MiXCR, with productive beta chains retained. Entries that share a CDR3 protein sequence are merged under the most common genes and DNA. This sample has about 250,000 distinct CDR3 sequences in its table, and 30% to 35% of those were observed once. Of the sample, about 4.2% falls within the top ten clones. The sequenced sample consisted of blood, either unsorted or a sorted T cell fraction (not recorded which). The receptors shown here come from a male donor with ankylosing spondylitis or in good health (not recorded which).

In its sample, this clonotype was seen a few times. CDR3 in amino acids: CSARGRQYQETQYF. CDR3 sequence (DNA): TGCAGTGCTAGAGGGAGGCAGTACCAAGAGACCCAGTACTTC. This chain uses TRBV20-1 with TRBJ2-5; D might be TRBD2 (5 bases). Germline V CDR1 and CDR2: DFQATT, SNEGSKA (reference sequence). This CDR3 is 14 amino acids long. Trimming stripped 1 base from V and 0 bases from J, with 9 bases between.

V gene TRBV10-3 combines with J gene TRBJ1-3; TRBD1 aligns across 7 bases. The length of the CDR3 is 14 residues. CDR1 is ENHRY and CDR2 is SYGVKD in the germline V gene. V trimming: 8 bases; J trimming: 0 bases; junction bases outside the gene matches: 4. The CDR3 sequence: CAIVGGHSGNTIYF. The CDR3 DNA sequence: TGTGCCATCGTAGGGGGCCACTCTGGAAACACCATATATTTT.

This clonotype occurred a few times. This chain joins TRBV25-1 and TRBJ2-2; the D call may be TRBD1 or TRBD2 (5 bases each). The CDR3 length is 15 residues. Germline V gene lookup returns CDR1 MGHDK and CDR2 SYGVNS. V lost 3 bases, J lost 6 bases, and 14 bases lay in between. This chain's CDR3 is CASSELGPGSGELFF. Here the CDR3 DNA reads TGTGCCAGCAGTGAGCTGGGACCGGGTTCCGGGGAGCTGTTTTTT.

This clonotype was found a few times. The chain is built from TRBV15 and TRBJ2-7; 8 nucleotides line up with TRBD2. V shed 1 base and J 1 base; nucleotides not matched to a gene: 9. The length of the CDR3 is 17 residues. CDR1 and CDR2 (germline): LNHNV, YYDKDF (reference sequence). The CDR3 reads CATSRGFTRGRSYEQYF. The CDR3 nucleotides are TGTGCCACCAGCAGAGGGTTTACACGCGGGAGGTCCTACGAGCAGTACTTC.

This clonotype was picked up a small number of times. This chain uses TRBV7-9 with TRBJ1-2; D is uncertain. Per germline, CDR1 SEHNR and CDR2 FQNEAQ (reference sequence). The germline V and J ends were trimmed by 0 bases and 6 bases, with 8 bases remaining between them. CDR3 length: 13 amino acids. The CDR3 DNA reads TGTGCCAGCAGCTTAGCGGCGGGCGATGGCTACACCTTC. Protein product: CASSLAAGDGYTF. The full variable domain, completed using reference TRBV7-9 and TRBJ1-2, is DTGVSQNPRHKITKRGQNVTFRCDPISEHNRLYWYRQTLGQGPEFLTYFQNEAQLEKSRLLSDRFSAERPKGSFSTLEIQRTEQGDSAMYLCASSLAAGDGYTFGSGTRLTVV.

CDR3 coding DNA: TGTGCCAGCAGTCCTCCGGGACTGTGGGGGGAAAAACTGTTTTTT. Translated, it gives CASSPPGLWGEKLFF. The genes are TRBV12-3 or TRBV12-4 and TRBJ1-4, with D possibly being TRBD1 (5 bases). Trimming stripped 5 bases from V and 8 bases from J, with 18 bases between. The CDR3 is 15 residues long.

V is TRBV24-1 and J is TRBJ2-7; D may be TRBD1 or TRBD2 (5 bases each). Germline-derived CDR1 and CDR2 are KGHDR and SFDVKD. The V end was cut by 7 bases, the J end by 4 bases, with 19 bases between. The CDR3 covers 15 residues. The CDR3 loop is CATSDTGTAPYEQYF. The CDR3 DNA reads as TGTGCCACCAGCGACACCGGGACGGCACCTTACGAGCAGTACTTC.

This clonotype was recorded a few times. CDR3 nucleotide sequence: TGTGCCAGCAGCTTAGACAGGGGTATTAACTATGGCTACACCTTC. Its translation is CASSLDRGINYGYTF. The chain is built from TRBV7-9 and TRBJ1-2, with TRBD1 matching over 7 bases. CDR1 SEHNR and CDR2 FQNEAQ come from the germline V gene (reference sequence). V trimming: 1 base; J trimming: 1 base; junction bases outside the gene matches: 3. This CDR3 has 15 amino acids. The variable domain in full, completed from reference TRBV7-9 and TRBJ1-2, reads DTGVSQNPRHKITKRGQNVTFRCDPISEHNRLYWYRQTLGQGPEFLTYFQNEAQLEKSRLLSDRFSAERPKGSFSTLEIQRTEQGDSAMYLCASSLDRGINYGYTFGSGTRLTVV.

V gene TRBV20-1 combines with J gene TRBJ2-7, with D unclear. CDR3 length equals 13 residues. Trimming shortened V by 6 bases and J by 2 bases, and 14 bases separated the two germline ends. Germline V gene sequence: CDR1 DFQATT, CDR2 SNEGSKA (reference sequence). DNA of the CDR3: TGCAGTGCCCGCCCGGGCGGCGCCTACGAGCAGTACTTC. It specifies CSARPGGAYEQYF.

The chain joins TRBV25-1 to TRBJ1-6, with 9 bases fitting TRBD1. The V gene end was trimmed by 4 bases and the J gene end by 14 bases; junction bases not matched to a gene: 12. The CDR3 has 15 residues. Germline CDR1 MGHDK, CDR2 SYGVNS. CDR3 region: CASSGGTGTSWALHF. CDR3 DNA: TGTGCCAGCAGTGGTGGGACAGGGACCTCCTGGGCCCTCCACTTT.

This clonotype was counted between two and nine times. CDR3 in amino acids: CSASQGTYEQYF. DNA for the CDR3: TGCAGTGCTAGTCAGGGAACCTACGAGCAGTACTTC. The chain recombines TRBV20-1 with TRBJ2-7; D might be TRBD1 (5 bases). The length of the CDR3 is 12 residues. Per germline, CDR1 DFQATT and CDR2 SNEGSKA (reference sequence). V shed 3 bases and J shed 2 bases, with 8 bases lying between them.

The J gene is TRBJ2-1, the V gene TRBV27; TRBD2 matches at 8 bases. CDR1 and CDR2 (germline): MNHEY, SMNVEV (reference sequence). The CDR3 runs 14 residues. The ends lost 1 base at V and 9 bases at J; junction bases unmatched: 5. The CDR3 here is CASSLYGGAGEQFF. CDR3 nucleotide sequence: TGTGCCAGCAGTTTATACGGGGGGGCGGGTGAGCAGTTCTTC.

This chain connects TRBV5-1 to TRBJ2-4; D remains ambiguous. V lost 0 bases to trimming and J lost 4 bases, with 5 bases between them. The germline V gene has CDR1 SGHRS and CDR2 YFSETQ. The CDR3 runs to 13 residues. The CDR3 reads CASSLDGKNIQYF. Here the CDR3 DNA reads TGCGCCAGCAGCTTGGACGGTAAAAACATTCAGTACTTC.

The CDR3 DNA sequence: TGCAGTGCTTATGCAACCAACGCTAACTATGGCTACACCTTC. Protein: CSAYATNANYGYTF. This chain connects TRBV20-1 to TRBJ1-2, with D unresolved. In germline, CDR1 is DFQATT, CDR2 SNEGSKA (reference sequence). V was cut by 5 bases and J by 0 bases, with 13 bases left in between. The CDR3 consists of 14 residues.

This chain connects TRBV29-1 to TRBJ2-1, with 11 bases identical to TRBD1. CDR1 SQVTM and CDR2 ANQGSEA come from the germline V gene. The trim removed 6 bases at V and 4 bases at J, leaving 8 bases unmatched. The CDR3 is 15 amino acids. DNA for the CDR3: TGCAGCGTGCGTCAGGACAGGGGGCTTTACAATGAGCAGTTCTTC. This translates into CSVRQDRGLYNEQFF.

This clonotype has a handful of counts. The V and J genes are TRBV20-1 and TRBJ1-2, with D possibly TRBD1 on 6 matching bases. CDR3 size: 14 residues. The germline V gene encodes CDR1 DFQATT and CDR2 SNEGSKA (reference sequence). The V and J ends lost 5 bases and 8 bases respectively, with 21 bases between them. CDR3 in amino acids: CSAPPRGAGEGYTF. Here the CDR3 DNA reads TGCAGTGCTCCACCCCGGGGGGCAGGGGAAGGCTACACCTTC.

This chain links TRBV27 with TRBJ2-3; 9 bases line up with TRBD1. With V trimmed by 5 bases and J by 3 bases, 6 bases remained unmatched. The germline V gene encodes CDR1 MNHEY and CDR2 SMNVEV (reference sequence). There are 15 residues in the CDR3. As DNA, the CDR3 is TGTGCCAGCAGTCTCACAGGGGGCTGGACAGATACGCAGTATTTT. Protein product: CASSLTGGWTDTQYF.

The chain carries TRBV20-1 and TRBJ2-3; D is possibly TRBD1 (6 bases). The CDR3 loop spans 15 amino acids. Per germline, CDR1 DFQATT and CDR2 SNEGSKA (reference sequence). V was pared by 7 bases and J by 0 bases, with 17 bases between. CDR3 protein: CSGSRDTTSTDTQYF. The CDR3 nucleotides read TGCAGTGGCAGTAGGGACACCACTAGCACAGATACGCAGTATTTT.

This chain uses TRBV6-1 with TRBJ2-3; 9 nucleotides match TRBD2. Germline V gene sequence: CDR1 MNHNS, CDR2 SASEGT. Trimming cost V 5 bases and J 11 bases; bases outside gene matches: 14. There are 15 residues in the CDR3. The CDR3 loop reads CASSPPGLALGGQYF. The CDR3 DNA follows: TGTGCCAGCAGTCCTCCGGGACTAGCCCTCGGGGGGCAGTATTTT.

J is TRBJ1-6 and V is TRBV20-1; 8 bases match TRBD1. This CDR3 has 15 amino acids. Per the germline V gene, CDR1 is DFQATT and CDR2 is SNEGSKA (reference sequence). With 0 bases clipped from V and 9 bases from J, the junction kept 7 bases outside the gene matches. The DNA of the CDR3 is TGCAGTGCTAGAGACCCCGACAGGGGTGGTTCACCCCTCCACTTT. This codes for CSARDPDRGGSPLHF.

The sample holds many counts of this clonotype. The CDR3: CASSYGAGDSPLHF. The CDR3 DNA is TGTGCCAGCAGTTACGGGGCAGGTGATTCACCCCTCCACTTT. The chain couples TRBV6-5 to TRBJ1-6; possibly TRBD1 for D (5 bases). Between the trimmed V and J ends, which lost 2 bases and 8 bases, there was a span of 10 bases. Germline lookup yields CDR1 MNHEY and CDR2 SVGAGI. CDR3 length: 14 residues.

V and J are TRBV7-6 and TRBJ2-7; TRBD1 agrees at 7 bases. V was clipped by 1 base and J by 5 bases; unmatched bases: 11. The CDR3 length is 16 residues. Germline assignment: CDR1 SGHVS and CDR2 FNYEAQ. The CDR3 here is CASSLEGSDRAHEQYF. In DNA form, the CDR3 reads TGTGCCAGCAGCTTAGAAGGATCCGACAGGGCCCACGAGCAGTACTTC.

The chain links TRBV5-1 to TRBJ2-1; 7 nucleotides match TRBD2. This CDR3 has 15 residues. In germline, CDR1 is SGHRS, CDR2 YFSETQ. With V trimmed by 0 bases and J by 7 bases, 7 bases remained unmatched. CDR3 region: CASSLAAGDRNEQFF. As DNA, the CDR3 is TGCGCCAGCAGCTTGGCTGCGGGGGATCGGAATGAGCAGTTCTTC. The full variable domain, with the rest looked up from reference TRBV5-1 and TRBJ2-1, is KAGVTQTPRYLIKTRGQQVTLSCSPISGHRSVSWYQQTPGQGLQFLFEYFSETQRNKGNFPGRFSGRQFSNSRSEMNVSTLELGDSALYLCASSLAAGDRNEQFFGPGTRLTVL.

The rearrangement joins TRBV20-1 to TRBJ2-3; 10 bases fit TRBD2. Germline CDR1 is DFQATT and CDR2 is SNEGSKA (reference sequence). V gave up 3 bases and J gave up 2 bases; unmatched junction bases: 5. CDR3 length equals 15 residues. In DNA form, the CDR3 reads TGCAGTGCTAGTCTAGCGGGGGACTTCACAGATACGCAGTATTTT. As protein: CSASLAGDFTDTQYF.

CDR3 coding DNA: TGCAGTGCCCCCGGGACAGGGTCAGATACGCAGTATTTT. Translated: CSAPGTGSDTQYF. The chain has TRBV20-1 and TRBJ2-3; 9 bases are a match to TRBD1. The CDR3 consists of 13 residues. Trimming removed 6 bases from V and 4 bases from J; junction bases left unmatched: 5. Germline CDR1 DFQATT, CDR2 SNEGSKA (reference sequence).

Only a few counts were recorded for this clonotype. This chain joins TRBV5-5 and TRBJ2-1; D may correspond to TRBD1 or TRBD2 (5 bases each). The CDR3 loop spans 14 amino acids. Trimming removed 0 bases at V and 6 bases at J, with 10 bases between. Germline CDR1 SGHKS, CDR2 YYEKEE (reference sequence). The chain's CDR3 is CASSLEWGSNEQFF. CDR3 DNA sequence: TGTGCCAGCAGCTTGGAGTGGGGGAGCAATGAGCAGTTCTTC.

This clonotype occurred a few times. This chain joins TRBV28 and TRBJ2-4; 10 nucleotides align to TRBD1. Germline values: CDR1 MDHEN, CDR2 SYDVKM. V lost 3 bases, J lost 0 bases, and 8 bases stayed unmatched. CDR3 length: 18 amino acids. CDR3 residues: CASSLTGGVGQAKNIQYF. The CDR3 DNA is TGTGCCAGCAGTTTGACAGGGGGCGTAGGGCAAGCCAAAAACATTCAGTACTTC.

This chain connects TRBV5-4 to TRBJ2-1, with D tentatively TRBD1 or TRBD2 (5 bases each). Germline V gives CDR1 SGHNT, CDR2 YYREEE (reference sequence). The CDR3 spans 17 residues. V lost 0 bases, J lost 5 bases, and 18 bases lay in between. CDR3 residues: CASSLASGTLGNNEQFF. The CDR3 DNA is TGTGCCAGCAGCTTGGCCTCGGGGACCTTAGGGAACAATGAGCAGTTCTTC.

The CDR3 coding sequence is TGCAGCGTTTATTCAGGGGGCACTGAAGCTTTCTTT. Its translation: CSVYSGGTEAFF. V usage is TRBV29-1 and J usage is TRBJ1-1; 7 positions agree with TRBD1. The CDR3 has 12 residues. Germline values: CDR1 SQVTM, CDR2 ANQGSEA. J lost 4 bases, V lost 5 bases, and 4 bases had no gene match.